The 17 T cell receptor beta chains given below trace back to one sample, sequenced in a study of cytomegalovirus exposure and HLA in healthy donors. PCR was performed using 60 Vbeta and 13 Jbeta primers. The protocol was immunoSEQ multiplex PCR, while the TCRdb copy is restricted to in-frame clones and leaves out a portion. The sample holds around 140,000 clones, approximately 8.9% seen once. Material: PBMCs. The receptors shown here come from a woman in her 40s in good health and CMV-seropositive.

The chain combines TRBV5-6 with TRBJ1-5, with TRBD1 identical over 8 bases. The ends lost 4 bases at V and 6 bases at J; junction bases unmatched: 6. The CDR3 contains 14 residues. Germline CDR1 is SGHDT and CDR2 is YYEEEE. In DNA, the CDR3 is TGTGCCAGCAGCCTACGACAGGGGACTCAGCCCCAGCATTTT. This sequence encodes CASSLRQGTQPQHF.

There are a few counts of this clone. The chain recombines TRBV2 with TRBJ2-5; maybe TRBD1 (6 bases). CDR1 SNHLY and CDR2 FYNNEI come from the germline V gene. CDR3 size: 14 residues. Trimming stripped 4 bases from V and 1 base from J, with 10 bases between. CDR3 sequence reads: CASSVQGLQETQYF. DNA for the CDR3: TGTGCCAGCAGTGTACAGGGCCTCCAAGAGACCCAGTACTTC. The variable domain in full, completed from reference TRBV2 and TRBJ2-5, reads EPEVTQTPSHQVTQMGQEVILRCVPISNHLYFYWYRQILGQKVEFLVSFYNNEISEKSEIFDDQFSVERPDGSNFTLKIRSTKLEDSAMYFCASSVQGLQETQYFGPGTRLLVL.

This clone occurred a few times. The CDR3 region has the DNA TGTGCCAGCAGCTACCGACAGGGTTGGTATGGCTACACCTTC. Its translation is CASSYRQGWYGYTF. The chain is built from TRBV7-2 and TRBJ1-2, with 7 bases identical to TRBD1. Trimming took 4 bases from V and 5 from J; bases not matched to a gene: 7. Germline lookup yields CDR1 SGHTA and CDR2 FQGNSA. This CDR3 is 14 amino acids long.

The gene calls are TRBV5-1 and TRBJ2-5, with D possibly matching TRBD1 (6 bases). The DNA end lines up better with TRBJ2-7; the J call may be wrong. The length of the CDR3 is 13 residues. The germline CDR1 and CDR2 sequences are SGHRS and YFSETQ. The CDR3 loop is CASSRDNSYEQYF. The CDR3 nucleotides read TGCGCCAGCAGCCGGGACAACTCCTACGAGCAGTACTTC.

This clone ranks as medium-sized. The chain recombines TRBV10-3 with TRBJ2-2, with D unresolved. V was cut by 9 bases and J by 2 bases, with 7 bases left in between. The CDR3 loop spans 12 amino acids. Germline V gene lookup returns CDR1 ENHRY and CDR2 SYGVKD. CDR3 nucleotides: TGTGCCATTATAACAAACACCGGGGAGCTGTTTTTT. This sequence encodes CAIITNTGELFF.

The chain links TRBV2 to TRBJ1-2; 12 bases match TRBD1. This CDR3 spans 15 amino acids. Germline V gene lookup returns CDR1 SNHLY and CDR2 FYNNEI. Trimming removed 10 bases from V and 4 bases from J; junction bases left unmatched: 10. The CDR3 DNA is TGTGCCACCCACCCGGGACAGGGGGCGGGCTATGGCTACACCTTC. It yields the protein CATHPGQGAGYGYTF.

The chain is built from TRBV19 and TRBJ2-5; possibly TRBD2 for D (6 bases). Germline CDR1 reads LNHDA; CDR2 reads SQIVND (reference sequence). Trimming removed 6 bases from V and 0 bases from J, with 14 bases in between. There are 15 residues in the CDR3. The DNA of the CDR3 is TGTGCCAGTAGCCCCTACGGGGGACACCAAGAGACCCAGTACTTC. It is translated as CASSPYGGHQETQYF.

The gene calls are TRBV11-2 and TRBJ2-7; a possible D gene is TRBD1 (6 bases). Germline V gives CDR1 SGHAT, CDR2 FQNNGV. The CDR3 length is 14 residues. The V gene lost 4 bases and the J gene lost 6 bases, with 16 bases spanning the gap. This CDR3 reads CASSSYQGYSEQYF. In DNA form, the CDR3 reads TGTGCCAGCAGCTCCTATCAGGGGTATAGCGAGCAGTACTTC. The full variable domain, its missing parts supplied by reference TRBV11-2 and TRBJ2-7, is EAGVAQSPRYKIIEKRQSVAFWCNPISGHATLYWYQQILGQGPKLLIQFQNNGVVDDSQLPKDRFSAERLKGVDSTLKIQPAKLEDSAVYLCASSSYQGYSEQYFGPGTRLTVT.

The CDR3 loop is CASSPGWVSYEQYF. The CDR3 DNA reads TGTGCCAGCAGCCCCGGGTGGGTTTCGTACGAGCAGTACTTC. V usage is TRBV11-2 and J usage is TRBJ2-7; D gene ambiguous. Germline V lookup: CDR1 SGHAT, CDR2 FQNNGV. The germline V and J ends were trimmed by 5 bases and 4 bases, with 15 bases remaining between them. The CDR3 length is 14 residues.

This chain connects TRBV10-1 to TRBJ2-2; TRBD2 might be the D (6 bases). V was shortened by 0 bases and J by 7 bases, with 18 bases between the two germline ends. Germline V lookup: CDR1 WNHNN, CDR2 SYGVQD (reference sequence). This CDR3 region has 17 residues. CDR3: CASSESVLEGTSGELFF. CDR3 in DNA: TGCGCCAGCAGTGAGTCTGTCTTGGAGGGGACCAGCGGGGAGCTGTTTTTT.

V and J are TRBV29-1 and TRBJ2-7; D perhaps matches TRBD1 (6 bases). There are 16 residues in the CDR3. Trimming pared 4 bases from V and 0 bases from J, leaving 19 bases between. CDR1 SQVTM and CDR2 ANQGSEA come from the germline V gene. CDR3 DNA sequence: TGCAGCGTTGTAGCGTCCGGACAGAGTAGCTCCTACGAGCAGTACTTC. It encodes CSVVASGQSSSYEQYF.

V and J are TRBV5-1 and TRBJ2-2, with a possible D match to TRBD1 (6 bases). V was shortened by 6 bases and J by 2 bases, with 8 bases between the two germline ends. CDR1 and CDR2 (germline): SGHRS, YFSETQ. The CDR3 sequence is 13 residues long. The CDR3 reads CASKGQNTGELFF. The CDR3 nucleotides are TGCGCCAGCAAGGGACAAAACACCGGGGAGCTGTTTTTT.

The genes are TRBV11-3 and TRBJ2-3; 8 positions match TRBD2. V lost 6 bases and J lost 2; bases outside the gene matches: 7. Looked up from germline, CDR1 is SGHNT and CDR2 is YENEEA. The CDR3 consists of 15 residues. CDR3 nucleotides: TGTGCCAGCAGTCTGTCGGGGGGGCCCACAGATACGCAGTATTTT. Translated: CASSLSGGPTDTQYF.

This chain connects TRBV12-5 to TRBJ2-7; TRBD2 might be the D (6 bases). The V and J ends lost 7 bases and 3 bases respectively, with 16 bases between them. CDR3 length: 14 amino acids. CDR1 and CDR2 from the germline V gene are LGHNT and FRNRAP. The CDR3 loop reads CASALGTVLYEQYF. In nucleotides, the CDR3 is TGTGCTAGTGCCCTCGGGACTGTACTCTACGAGCAGTACTTC.

This clone was counted between two and nine times. J is TRBJ2-7 and V is TRBV6-5; D remains ambiguous. Germline CDR1 is MNHEY and CDR2 is SVGAGI. The CDR3 is made up of 13 amino acids. Trimming removed 4 bases at V and 6 bases at J, with 13 bases between. Written as DNA, the CDR3 is TGTGCCAGCAGTTCCCACCAGGATGGCGAGCAGTACTTC. It specifies CASSSHQDGEQYF.

The rearrangement links TRBV19 to TRBJ2-1; 8 bases line up with TRBD1. V was pared by 5 bases and J by 3 bases, with 9 bases of the junction left unmatched. Per germline, CDR1 LNHDA and CDR2 SQIVND (reference sequence). The length of the CDR3 is 16 residues. The CDR3 bases are TGTGCCAGTAGTCCATCCGGGACAGGTATCTACAATGAGCAGTTCTTC. Protein: CASSPSGTGIYNEQFF.

The V call is TRBV23-1, the J call TRBJ2-5; possible D gene TRBD2, 5 bases. TRBV23-1 is reported as an ORF; its role is uncertain. CDR3 length equals 15 residues. V shed 0 bases and J shed 4 bases, with 12 bases lying between them. The DNA of the CDR3 is TGCGCCAGCAGTCAATCGGGGATAGGGAGAGAGACCCAGTACTTC. Its translation is CASSQSGIGRETQYF.